This entry is about one T cell receptor (beta chain). Antigen: not known. The sample originates from a study of cytomegalovirus exposure and HLA in healthy donors. Amplification used 60 Vbeta primers and 13 Jbeta primers. As originally analysed: A later analysis tallied approximately 80 million unique TCR beta chains, around 12 million of them shared. Generated by immunoSEQ multiplex PCR, the TCRdb table keeps only in-frame clones and is missing some. V and J calls and clone size are given by that table; D and trimming were obtained from the DNA. The sample shows around 150,000 clones, about 77% of them seen only once. V gave up 5 bases and J gave up 7 bases; unmatched junction bases: 8. Per germline, CDR1 MNHNS and CDR2 SASEGT. The CDR3 totals 14 residues. The study's findings and limits: Associated with cytomegalovirus, according to the listing, were approximately 160 TCR beta chains. It emerged from a later analysis that several of the most significant clusters appeared to be linked to common viral pathogens.

The specimen was PBMCs. The chain couples TRBV6-1 to TRBJ2-1; the match to TRBD1 covers 7 bases. The receptor was derived from a woman aged 50 to 65 in good health and CMV-seronegative. The CDR3 is CASSLGDSFNEQFF. In DNA form, the CDR3 reads TGTGCCAGCAGTCTCGGGGACAGTTTTAATGAGCAGTTCTTC.